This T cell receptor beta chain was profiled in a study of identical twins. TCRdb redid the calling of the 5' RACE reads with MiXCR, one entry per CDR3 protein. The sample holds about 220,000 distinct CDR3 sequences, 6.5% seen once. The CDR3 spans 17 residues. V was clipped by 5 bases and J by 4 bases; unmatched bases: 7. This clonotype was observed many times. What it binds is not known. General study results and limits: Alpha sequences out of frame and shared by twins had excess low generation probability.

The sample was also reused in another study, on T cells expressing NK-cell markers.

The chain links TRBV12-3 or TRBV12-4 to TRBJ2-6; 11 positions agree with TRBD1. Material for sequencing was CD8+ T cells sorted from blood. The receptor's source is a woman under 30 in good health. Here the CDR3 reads CASSPGTGGSGANVLTF. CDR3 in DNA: TGTGCCAGCAGTCCAGGGACAGGGGGTTCCGGGGCCAACGTCCTGACTTTC.